This T cell receptor (beta chain) was sequenced for a study of identical twins. Trimming stripped 6 bases from V and 8 bases from J, with 19 bases between. Germline loops: CDR1 DFQATT, CDR2 SNEGSKA (reference sequence). This CDR3 has 14 residues. This clonotype was observed a few times. What it binds is unknown. Study conclusions and caveats: Twins shared beta out-of-frame sequences in excess, but this excess was weaker.

No donor was unhealthy or non-Caucasian. Each CDR3 protein gets one entry after TCRdb re-called the 5' RACE reads with MiXCR. The data contain around 450,000 distinct CDR3 sequences, 14% of them seen just once; the ten biggest clones take up roughly 0.5%. The sample also formed part of further work on yellow fever vaccine responses in identical twins.

The rearrangement uses TRBV20-1 and TRBJ1-4, with no clear D. This sequence was found in a woman aged 18 to 35 in good health. Sequences were obtained from CD4+ T cells sorted from blood. CDR3 DNA: TGCAGTGCCAGCCGAGATTCCGGCTGGGAAAAACTGTTTTTT. It translates to CSASRDSGWEKLFF.